What follows is one T cell receptor beta chain and its context. Vbeta (60) and Jbeta (13) primers were used in the PCR. The assay was immunoSEQ multiplex PCR, and TCRdb's table has in-frame clones only and misses some. The table has about 130,000 clones, roughly 78% seen once. This sample was taken from a study of cytomegalovirus exposure and HLA in healthy donors. The CDR3 spans 15 residues. Trimming removed 6 bases at V and 0 bases at J, with 14 bases between. From germline, CDR1 is MNHEY and CDR2 SMNVEV (reference sequence). The chain combines TRBV27 with TRBJ1-2; D is possibly TRBD1 (5 bases). The sequence was obtained from a man aged 30 to 39 in good health and CMV-seronegative. Material: PBMCs. The CDR3 DNA sequence: TGTGCCAGCAGGGGACTGGAATCACCTAACTATGGCTACACCTTC. Its translation is CASRGLESPNYGYTF.